These 21 T cell receptor beta chains were all obtained from the same sample, sequenced in a study of T cell changes during pregnancy in multiple sclerosis. Clones were read by immunoSEQ multiplex PCR, and TCRdb kept only the in-frame ones, dropping some. The top ten hold roughly 40% of the sample, which has under 2,500 clones, about four fifths seen once. Specimen: CD4+ T cells from PBMCs (not recorded whether the cells were cultured). The receptors derive from a female patient with multiple sclerosis, enrolled in a pregnancy study. Some clones in this sample may be carry-over from other donors' samples.

This clone appeared a single time. The V call is TRBV7-9, the J call TRBJ1-1, with unresolved D. V was trimmed by 1 base and J by 0 bases, leaving 6 bases between them. The CDR3 spans 14 residues. Germline V lookup: CDR1 SEHNR, CDR2 FQNEAQ (reference sequence). The CDR3 bases are TGTGCCAGCAGCTTAGGCGGGATGAACACTGAAGCTTTCTTT. This codes for CASSLGGMNTEAFF.

There are a few counts of this clone. The chain is built from TRBV7-2 and TRBJ2-1; TRBD1 aligns across 9 bases. CDR3 length: 15 residues. V was clipped by 6 bases and J by 7 bases; unmatched bases: 10. Germline V gives CDR1 SGHTA, CDR2 FQGNSA. The CDR3 sequence: CASSFTAGQGNEQFF. The DNA of the CDR3 is TGTGCCAGCAGTTTTACAGCGGGACAGGGTAATGAGCAGTTCTTC.

The chain joins TRBV19 to TRBJ1-1; D is unclear. The CDR3 loop spans 14 amino acids. Trimming took off 4 bases at V and 1 base at J, with 10 bases between the two ends. Germline CDR1 is LNHDA and CDR2 is SQIVND (reference sequence). The CDR3 is CASSNWGSNTEAFF. The CDR3 DNA reads as TGTGCCAGTAGTAACTGGGGATCGAACACTGAAGCTTTCTTT. Combining the CDR3 with reference TRBV19 and TRBJ1-1 gives the whole variable domain DGGITQSPKYLFRKEGQNVTLSCEQNLNHDAMYWYRQDPGQGLRLIYYSQIVNDFQKGDIAEGYSVSREKKESFPLTVTSAQKNPTAFYLCASSNWGSNTEAFFGQGTRLTVV.

The chain combines TRBV11-3 with TRBJ2-1, with D perhaps TRBD2 (6 bases). CDR3 length: 18 amino acids. The V gene's germline CDR1 is SGHNT and CDR2 YENEEA. Trimming pared 0 bases from V and 1 base from J, leaving 16 bases between. The CDR3 DNA reads as TGTGCCAGCAGCTTAGATCATGGGGGGAGTAGTTCCTACAATGAGCAGTTCTTC. This sequence encodes CASSLDHGGSSSYNEQFF.

In this sample, this clone turned up once. The genes are TRBV27 and TRBJ2-7; TRBD2 is a possible D gene (6 bases). Germline V gene lookup returns CDR1 MNHEY and CDR2 SMNVEV (reference sequence). V lost 6 bases and J lost 5, with 17 bases in between. This CDR3 is built from 14 residues. CDR3 region: CASSHGGYEDEQYF. CDR3 nucleotide sequence: TGTGCCAGCAGCCACGGAGGGTATGAGGACGAGCAGTACTTC.

The chain links TRBV21-1 to TRBJ1-3. TRBV21-1 is deemed a pseudogene. The CDR3 sequence is 17 residues long. CDR3 protein: CASRPRMLQHARNTIYF. The CDR3 nucleotides read TGTGCCAGCAGACCAAGGATGCTACAACACGCACGAAACACCATATATTTT.

This clone was counted only a few times. At the DNA level, this CDR3 is encoded by other sequences in the same sample as well. The CDR3: CASSYGGENTEAFF. DNA for the CDR3: TGTGCCAGCAGTTACGGTGGGGAGAACACTGAAGCTTTCTTT. The V call is TRBV6-5, the J call TRBJ1-1; D ambiguous. V gave up 2 bases and J gave up 1 base, with 8 bases separating them. This CDR3 contains 14 residues. Germline values: CDR1 MNHEY, CDR2 SVGAGI.

This clone was observed a few times. The chain employs TRBV4-2 and TRBJ2-7; possibly TRBD1 or TRBD2 for D (7 bases each). V gave up 1 base and J gave up 6 bases, with 25 bases separating them. Germline assignment: CDR1 LGHNA and CDR2 YNFKEQ. The CDR3 sequence is 18 residues long. This CDR3 is CASSQVRGGTDPAGEQYF. CDR3 DNA sequence: TGTGCCAGCAGCCAAGTCAGGGGGGGGACAGACCCGGCAGGCGAGCAGTACTTC.

The chain uses TRBV6-5 and TRBJ1-5; a weak D match, TRBD1 (5 bases). Germline loops: CDR1 MNHEY, CDR2 SVGAGI. V lost 4 bases, J lost 5 bases, and 9 bases lay in between. CDR3 length: 13 amino acids. The CDR3 bases are TGTGCCAGCAGTTCAGGGAGATATCAGCCCCAGCATTTT. Translation gives CASSSGRYQPQHF.

By proportion, this clone is medium-sized. V and J are TRBV5-4 and TRBJ2-7, with TRBD2 matching over 9 bases. Trimming at V came to 0 bases and at J to 6 bases, leaving 10 bases not matched to a gene. CDR3 length: 16 residues. Per germline, CDR1 SGHNT and CDR2 YYREEE (reference sequence). CDR3 amino acids: CASSLEWAGGLREQYF. The CDR3 DNA is TGTGCCAGCAGCTTGGAATGGGCGGGAGGGCTTCGCGAGCAGTACTTC.

This CDR3 reads CASSLGAGYGYTF. As DNA, the CDR3 is TGTGCCAGCAGCTTGGGGGCGGGCTATGGCTACACCTTC. The chain recombines TRBV7-9 with TRBJ1-2, with D perhaps matching TRBD1 (6 bases). There are 13 residues in the CDR3. Germline loops: CDR1 SEHNR, CDR2 FQNEAQ (reference sequence). Between the trimmed V and J ends, which lost 3 bases and 4 bases, there was a span of 9 bases.

The chain links TRBV25-1 to TRBJ1-4; D not resolved. CDR1 and CDR2 from the germline V gene are MGHDK and SYGVNS. The V gene lost 1 base and the J gene lost 7 bases, with 13 bases spanning the gap. The CDR3 consists of 15 residues. CDR3 residues: CASSELGRRGEKLFF. Written as DNA, the CDR3 is TGTGCCAGCAGTGAATTAGGGAGGAGAGGTGAAAAACTGTTTTTT.

The rearrangement links TRBV21-1 to TRBJ1-1. TRBV21-1 is a pseudogene. The CDR3 consists of 14 residues. In DNA, the CDR3 is TGTGCCAGCAGCGAAGACAAGGGGGGCACTGAAGCTTTCTTT. Translation: CASSEDKGGTEAFF.

The CDR3 reads CASSHIQNNEQFF. The CDR3 DNA reads TGTGCCAGCAGCCATATACAGAACAATGAGCAGTTCTTC. The chain uses TRBV7-9 and TRBJ2-1, with D uncertain. The CDR3 spans 13 residues. Trimming shortened V by 5 bases and J by 5 bases, and 10 bases separated the two germline ends. Germline V gene data show CDR1 as SEHNR and CDR2 as FQNEAQ (reference sequence). The full variable domain, rest sourced from reference TRBV7-9 and TRBJ2-1, is DTGVSQNPRHKITKRGQNVTFRCDPISEHNRLYWYRQTLGQGPEFLTYFQNEAQLEKSRLLSDRFSAERPKGSFSTLEIQRTEQGDSAMYLCASSHIQNNEQFFGPGTRLTVL.

The chain uses TRBV5-4 and TRBJ2-2; perhaps TRBD2 as D (7 bases). V lost 4 bases and J lost 10, with 20 bases in between. The CDR3 is made up of 15 amino acids. Germline V gene sequence: CDR1 SGHNT, CDR2 YYREEE (reference sequence). The CDR3 DNA reads TGTGCCAGCAGCCCGGCGGGGGCGGCAAGGGAGGAGCTGTTTTTT. Encoded protein: CASSPAGAAREELFF.

In this sample, this clone turned up once. This chain joins TRBV2 and TRBJ2-7; D is undetermined. The CDR3 spans 15 residues. In germline, CDR1 is SNHLY, CDR2 FYNNEI. The V gene lost 6 bases and the J gene lost 0 bases, with 15 bases spanning the gap. The DNA of the CDR3 is TGTGCCAGCAGGGACCACGTCCGAAGCTCCTACGAGCAGTACTTC. It translates to CASRDHVRSSYEQYF.

As DNA, the CDR3 is TGCGCCAGCAGCCCAAATACCGGGGGTCAAGAGACCCAGTACTTC. It yields the protein CASSPNTGGQETQYF. This chain uses TRBV5-1 with TRBJ2-5; a weak D match, TRBD2 (6 bases). Germline V CDR1 and CDR2: SGHRS, YFSETQ. This CDR3 contains 15 residues. V gave up 4 bases and J gave up 2 bases, with 15 bases separating them.

This clone came up once. J is TRBJ1-5 and V is TRBV7-8, with D possibly TRBD1 on 5 matching bases. Germline CDR1 and CDR2: SGHVS and FQNEAQ. V lost 0 bases to trimming and J lost 5 bases, with 11 bases between them. This CDR3 is 15 amino acids long. The CDR3 sequence: CASSLAGVEHQPQHF. The CDR3 region has the DNA TGTGCCAGCAGCTTAGCAGGGGTCGAACATCAGCCCCAGCATTTT.

The rearrangement joins TRBV2 to TRBJ1-4; D is uncertain. The CDR3 has 13 amino acids. V shed 4 bases and J shed 6 bases, with 9 bases lying between them. Germline lookup yields CDR1 SNHLY and CDR2 FYNNEI. CDR3 loop: CASSGSRDEKLFF. The CDR3 nucleotides are TGTGCCAGCAGTGGATCTAGAGATGAAAAACTGTTTTTT.

This clone was recorded a few times. V is TRBV6-5 and J is TRBJ2-1; TRBD2 aligns across 8 bases. V lost 8 bases to trimming and J lost 4 bases; unmatched junction nucleotides: 10. The CDR3 contains 15 residues. Germline V CDR1 and CDR2: MNHEY, SVGAGI. The DNA of the CDR3 is TGTGCCAGCGGCGGGAGGACTAATCTTTACAATGAGCAGTTCTTC. As protein: CASGGRTNLYNEQFF.

DNA of the CDR3: TGCGCCAGCAGCTTGGAGTTGGGACAGGGATCCGAGCAGTACTTC. It codes for CASSLELGQGSEQYF. The chain couples TRBV5-1 to TRBJ2-7, with 9 positions matching TRBD1. Germline values: CDR1 SGHRS, CDR2 YFSETQ. V shed 0 bases and J 6 bases; nucleotides not matched to a gene: 7. The CDR3 is 15 residues long.